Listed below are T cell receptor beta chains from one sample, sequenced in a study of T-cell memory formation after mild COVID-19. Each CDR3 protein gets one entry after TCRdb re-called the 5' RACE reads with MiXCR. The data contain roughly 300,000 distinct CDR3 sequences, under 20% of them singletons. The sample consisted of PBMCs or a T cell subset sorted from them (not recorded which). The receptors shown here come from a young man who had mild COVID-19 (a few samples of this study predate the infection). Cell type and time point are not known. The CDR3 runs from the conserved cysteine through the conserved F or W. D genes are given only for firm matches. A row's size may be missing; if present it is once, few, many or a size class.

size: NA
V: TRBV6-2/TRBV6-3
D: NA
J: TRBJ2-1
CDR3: CASSYEDYQTNNEQFF
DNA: TGTGCCAGCAGTTACGAGGACTACCAGACCAACAATGAGCAGTTCTTC

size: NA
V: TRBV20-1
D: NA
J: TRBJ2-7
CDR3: CSARGLSGSSYEQYF
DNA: TGCAGTGCTAGAGGTCTATCCGGATCCTCCTACGAGCAGTACTTC

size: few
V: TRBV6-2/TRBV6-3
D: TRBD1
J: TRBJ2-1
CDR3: CASSYSLRTGGYNEQFF
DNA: TGTGCCAGCAGTTACTCGCTGAGGACAGGGGGCTACAATGAGCAGTTCTTC

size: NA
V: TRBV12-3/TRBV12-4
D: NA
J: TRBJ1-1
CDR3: CASIRDTNTEAFF
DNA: TGTGCCAGCATCCGAGACACGAACACTGAAGCTTTCTTT

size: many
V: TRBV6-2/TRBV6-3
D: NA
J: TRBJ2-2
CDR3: CASSDPGAGELFF
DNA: TGTGCCAGCAGTGACCCGGGAGCCGGGGAGCTGTTTTTT

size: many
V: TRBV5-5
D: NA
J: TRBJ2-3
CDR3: CASSLDGPDTQYF
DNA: TGTGCCAGCAGCTTGGATGGGCCAGATACGCAGTATTTT

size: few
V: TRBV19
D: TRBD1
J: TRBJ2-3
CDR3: CASSPGTGWGTDTQYF
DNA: TGTGCCAGTAGTCCCGGGACAGGGTGGGGCACAGATACGCAGTATTTT

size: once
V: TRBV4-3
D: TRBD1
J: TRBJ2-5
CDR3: CASSQVDRGYVRGETQYF
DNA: TGCGCCAGCAGCCAGGTCGACAGGGGTTATGTCCGTGGGGAGACCCAGTACTTC

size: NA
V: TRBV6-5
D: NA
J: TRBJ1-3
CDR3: CASMGDGNTIYF
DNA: TGTGCCAGCATGGGGGATGGAAACACCATATATTTT

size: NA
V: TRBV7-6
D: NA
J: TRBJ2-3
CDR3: CASSLSQKADTQYF
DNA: TGTGCCAGCAGCTTATCGCAGAAGGCAGATACGCAGTATTTT

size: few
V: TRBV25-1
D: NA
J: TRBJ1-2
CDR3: CASSESGRVEGYTF
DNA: TGTGCCAGCAGTGAATCTGGCAGGGTAGAGGGCTACACCTTC

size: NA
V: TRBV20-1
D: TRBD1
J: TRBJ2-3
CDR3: CSARQGAADTQYF
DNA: TGCAGTGCTAGACAGGGGGCCGCAGATACGCAGTATTTT

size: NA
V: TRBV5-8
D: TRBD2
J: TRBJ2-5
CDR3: CASSTGTSGGQEAQYF
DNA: TGTGCCAGCAGCACCGGGACTAGCGGGGGTCAAGAGGCCCAGTACTTC

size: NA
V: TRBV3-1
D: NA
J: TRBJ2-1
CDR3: CASSQVTGNNEQFF
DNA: TGTGCCAGCAGCCAAGTGACCGGAAACAATGAGCAGTTCTTC

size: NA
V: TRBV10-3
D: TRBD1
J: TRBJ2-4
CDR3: CAISEPHGTGQKNIQYF
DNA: TGTGCCATCAGTGAGCCCCACGGGACAGGGCAAAAAAACATTCAGTACTTC

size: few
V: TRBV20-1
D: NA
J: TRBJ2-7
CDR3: CSARDRPTWEYF
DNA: TGCAGTGCTAGAGATCGGCCTACCTGGGAGTACTTC

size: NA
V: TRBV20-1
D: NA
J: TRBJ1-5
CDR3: CSARDPRGDNQPQHF
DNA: TGCAGTGCTAGAGATCCCCGTGGCGACAATCAGCCCCAGCATTTT

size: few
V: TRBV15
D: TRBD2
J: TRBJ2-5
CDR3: CATSTLRGLAGVQETQYF
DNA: TGTGCCACCAGCACCCTAAGAGGACTAGCGGGAGTGCAAGAGACCCAGTACTTC

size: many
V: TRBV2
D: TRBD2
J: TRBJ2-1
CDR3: CASSSGTSGYNEQFF
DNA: TGTGCCAGCAGTTCCGGGACTAGCGGATACAATGAGCAGTTCTTC

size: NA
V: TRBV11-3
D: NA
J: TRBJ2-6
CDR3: CASSLGQVEANVLTF
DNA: TGTGCCAGCAGCTTAGGACAAGTGGAGGCCAACGTCCTGACTTTC

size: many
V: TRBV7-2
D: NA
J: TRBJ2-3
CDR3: CASSQGLAEADTQYF
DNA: TGTGCCAGCAGCCAGGGGCTAGCGGAGGCAGATACGCAGTATTTT

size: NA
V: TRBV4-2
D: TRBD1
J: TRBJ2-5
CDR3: CASSQDEGAWRETQYF
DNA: TGTGCCAGCAGCCAAGATGAGGGGGCTTGGCGGGAGACCCAGTACTTC

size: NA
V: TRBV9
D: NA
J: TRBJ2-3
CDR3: CASSGRAISTDTQYF
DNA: TGTGCCAGCAGCGGGCGGGCGATCAGCACAGATACGCAGTATTTT

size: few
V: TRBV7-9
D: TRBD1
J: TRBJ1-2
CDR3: CASSLGDRAGYTF
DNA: TGTGCCAGCAGCTTAGGGGACAGGGCTGGCTACACCTTC

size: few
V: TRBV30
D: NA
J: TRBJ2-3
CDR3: CAWSRDSADTQYF
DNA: TGTGCCTGGAGCAGGGATTCAGCAGATACGCAGTATTTT

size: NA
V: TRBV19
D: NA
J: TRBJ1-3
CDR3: CASTAAGRRNTIYF
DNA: TGTGCCAGTACCGCCGCCGGGAGACGAAACACCATATATTTT

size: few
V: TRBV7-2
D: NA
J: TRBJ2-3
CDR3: CASSYREYTDTQYF
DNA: TGTGCCAGCAGCTATCGGGAGTACACAGATACGCAGTATTTT